The present TCR beta chain was sequenced within a study of cytomegalovirus exposure and HLA in healthy donors. Germline assignment: CDR1 MNHEY and CDR2 SMNVEV (reference sequence). V was trimmed by 3 bases and J by 8 bases, leaving 22 bases between them. The CDR3 has 16 amino acids. In its sample, this clone was seen once. Vbeta (60) and Jbeta (13) primers were used in the PCR. The protocol was immunoSEQ multiplex PCR, while the TCRdb copy is restricted to in-frame clones and leaves out a portion. The sample comprises 110,000 to 150,000 clones, 70% to 80% of which are singletons, and around 1.5% rests with the top ten.

Material: PBMCs. The receptor was isolated from a female donor in good health and CMV-seronegative. This sequence joins TRBV27 and TRBJ1-1; TRBD1 is a possible D gene (6 bases). CDR3 in DNA: TGTGCCAGCAGTTTGGATGCAGACAGGCGTCTGACCGAAGCTTTCTTT. This codes for CASSLDADRRLTEAFF.